The sample holds a few counts of the clone carrying this T cell receptor beta chain. Its antigen is not known. The data stem from a study of T cell repertoires in cytomegalovirus infection. Background on the study: Public TCR beta signatures indicated both CMV infection and matching HLA type. Study-wide points: Clonotype analysis showed dominance of the ex vivo response by HLA-C-restricted CMV-specific TCR beta clonotypes. Accumulated public TCR beta family frequency recognized individuals carrying CMV together with the relevant HLA.

TCRdb analysed the reads with MiXCR anew, one entry per CDR3 protein. Among more than 150,000 distinct CDR3 sequences listed, about 21% were seen once. Germline CDR1 reads SGHVS; CDR2 reads FNYEAQ. The germline V and J ends were trimmed by 5 bases and 8 bases, with 13 bases remaining between them. This CDR3 contains 13 residues. Sequenced input: PBMCs. The receptor's source is a human donor in good health (CMV status not recorded). Some clones in this sample may be carry-over from other donors' samples. The chain has TRBV7-6 and TRBJ2-1; a possible D gene is TRBD1 (5 bases). The CDR3 loop reads CASSTRQTDEQFF. CDR3 bases: TGTGCCAGCAGCACTCGACAGACCGATGAGCAGTTCTTC.